The rows below give T cell receptor beta chains drawn from one sample of a study of blood T cells in healthy people across ages. TCRdb reanalysed the 5' RACE reads using MiXCR and keeps one entry per CDR3 protein. The repertoire holds hundreds of thousands of distinct CDR3 sequences, with under 35% as singletons. The specimen was blood. These receptors all stem from an elderly woman in good health. Each CDR3 is given with its conserved first and last residue. The order of the fields is V gene, clone size, J gene, D gene, CDR3 protein, CDR3 DNA. A D gene is named only where the DNA matches it firmly. Only some rows state a clone size, as once, few, many or a class for expanded clones.

>TRBV7-2|many|TRBJ2-5|-
CASSVLGAALKETQYF
TGTGCCAGCAGCGTACTCGGGGCCGCCCTAAAAGAGACCCAGTACTTC
>TRBV20-1|few|TRBJ1-1|-
CSARDLRRLNTEAFF
TGCAGTGCTAGAGATCTCCGCAGGCTGAACACTGAAGCTTTCTTT
>TRBV5-1|many|TRBJ2-7|-
CASSARPGPYEQYF
TGCGCCAGCAGCGCCCGTCCCGGCCCCTACGAGCAGTACTTC
>TRBV18|many|TRBJ2-1|TRBD2
CASSPSSGVGNEQFF
TGTGCCAGCTCACCATCTAGCGGGGTAGGCAATGAGCAGTTCTTC
>TRBV6-5|many|TRBJ2-3|-
CASRTVDTQYF
TGTGCCAGCAGGACAGTTGATACGCAGTATTTT
>TRBV5-5|few|TRBJ1-1|-
CASSSVLPGAFF
TGTGCCAGCAGCTCGGTATTGCCCGGGGCTTTCTTT
>TRBV2|many|TRBJ1-5|-
CASGQRQISNQPQHF
TGTGCCAGCGGCCAACGACAAATTAGCAATCAGCCCCAGCATTTT
>TRBV30|few|TRBJ2-4|-
CAWSSKNHLNIQYF
TGTGCCTGGAGTTCCAAGAATCACCTAAACATTCAGTACTTC
>TRBV7-9|-|TRBJ1-1|-
CANSPTREAEAFF
TGTGCCAACAGCCCAACGAGGGAGGCTGAAGCTTTCTTT
>TRBV20-1|many|TRBJ2-1|TRBD2
CSAPRGLAGYEQFF
TGCAGTGCCCCAAGAGGACTAGCGGGCTATGAGCAGTTCTTC
>TRBV6-2/TRBV6-3|many|TRBJ2-5|TRBD2
CASSSGLARGFQETQYF
TGTGCCAGCAGCTCGGGACTAGCGAGGGGCTTTCAAGAGACCCAGTACTTC
>TRBV20-1|-|TRBJ1-5|-
CSASGAGLMRNQPQHF
TGCAGTGCTAGTGGGGCAGGTCTAATGCGGAATCAGCCCCAGCATTTT
>TRBV24-1|many|TRBJ2-5|-
CATSDSDVPGDGGTQYF
TGTGCCACCAGTGATTCCGACGTTCCGGGGGATGGAGGGACCCAGTACTTC
>TRBV6-5|many|TRBJ1-1|-
CASSYDGNTEAFF
TGTGCCAGCAGTTACGATGGGAACACTGAAGCTTTCTTT
>TRBV6-5|many|TRBJ2-1|TRBD2
CASSPSGGSSYNEQFF
TGTGCCAGCAGTCCTAGCGGGGGGAGCTCCTACAATGAGCAGTTCTTC
>TRBV2|many|TRBJ1-2|-
CASISDAYGYTF
TGTGCCAGCATATCGGACGCCTATGGCTACACCTTC
>TRBV20-1|-|TRBJ2-3|TRBD2
CSAKGGGADTQYF
TGCAGTGCTAAGGGCGGGGGGGCTGATACGCAGTATTTT
>TRBV29-1|once|TRBJ2-5|TRBD1
CSGSGTVKGTQYF
TGCAGCGGATCCGGGACAGTGAAAGGGACCCAGTACTTC